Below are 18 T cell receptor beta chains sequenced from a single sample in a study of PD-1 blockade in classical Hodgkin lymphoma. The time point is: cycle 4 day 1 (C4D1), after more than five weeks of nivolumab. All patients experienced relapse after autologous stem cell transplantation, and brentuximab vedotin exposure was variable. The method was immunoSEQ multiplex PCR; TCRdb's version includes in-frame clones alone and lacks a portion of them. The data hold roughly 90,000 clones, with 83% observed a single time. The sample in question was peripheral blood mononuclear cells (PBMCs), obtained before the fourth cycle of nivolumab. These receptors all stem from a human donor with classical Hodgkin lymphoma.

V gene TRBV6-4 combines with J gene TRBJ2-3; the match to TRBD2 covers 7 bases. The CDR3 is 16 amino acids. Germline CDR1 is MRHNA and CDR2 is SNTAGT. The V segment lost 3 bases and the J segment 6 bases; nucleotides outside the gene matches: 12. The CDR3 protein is CASSEELGGGLDTQYF. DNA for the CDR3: TGTGCCAGCAGTGAAGAACTAGGCGGGGGTTTGGATACGCAGTATTTT.

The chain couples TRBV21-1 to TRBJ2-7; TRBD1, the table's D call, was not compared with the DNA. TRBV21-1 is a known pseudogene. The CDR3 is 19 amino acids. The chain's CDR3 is CASSPPGQGASGPAYEQYF. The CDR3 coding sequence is TGTGCCAGCAGCCCCCCCGGACAGGGGGCGAGCGGACCGGCCTACGAGCAGTACTTC.

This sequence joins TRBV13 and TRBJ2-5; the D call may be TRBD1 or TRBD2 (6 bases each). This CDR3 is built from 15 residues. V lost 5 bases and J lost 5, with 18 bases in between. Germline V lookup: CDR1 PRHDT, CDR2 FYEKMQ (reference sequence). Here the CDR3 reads CASSQKGGGRETQYF. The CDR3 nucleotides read TGTGCCAGCAGCCAGAAAGGTGGGGGGCGGGAGACCCAGTACTTC.

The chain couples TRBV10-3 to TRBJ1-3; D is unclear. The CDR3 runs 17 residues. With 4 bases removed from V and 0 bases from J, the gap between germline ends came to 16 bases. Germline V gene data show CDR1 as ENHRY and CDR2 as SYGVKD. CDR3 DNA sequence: TGTGCCATCAGTGGGATTGCTATAGAGCGCTCTGGAAACACCATATATTTT. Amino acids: CAISGIAIERSGNTIYF.

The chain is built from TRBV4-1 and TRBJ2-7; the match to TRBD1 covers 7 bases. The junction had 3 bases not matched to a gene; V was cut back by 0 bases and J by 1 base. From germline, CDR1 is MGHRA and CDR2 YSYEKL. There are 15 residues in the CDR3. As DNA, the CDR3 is TGCGCCAGCAGCCAAGAGACAGGGTTTTCCTACGAGCAGTACTTC. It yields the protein CASSQETGFSYEQYF.

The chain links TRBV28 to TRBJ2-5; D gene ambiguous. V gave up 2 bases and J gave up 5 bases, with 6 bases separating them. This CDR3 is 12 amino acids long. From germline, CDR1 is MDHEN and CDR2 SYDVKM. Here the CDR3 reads CASSLGPETQYF. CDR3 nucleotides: TGTGCCAGCAGTTTAGGGCCGGAGACCCAGTACTTC.

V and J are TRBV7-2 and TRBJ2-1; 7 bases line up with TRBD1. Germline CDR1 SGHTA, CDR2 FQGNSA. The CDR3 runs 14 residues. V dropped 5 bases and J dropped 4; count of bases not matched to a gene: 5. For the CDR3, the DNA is TGTGCCAGCAGCCCCGGGACAGCTTACAATGAGCAGTTCTTC. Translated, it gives CASSPGTAYNEQFF.

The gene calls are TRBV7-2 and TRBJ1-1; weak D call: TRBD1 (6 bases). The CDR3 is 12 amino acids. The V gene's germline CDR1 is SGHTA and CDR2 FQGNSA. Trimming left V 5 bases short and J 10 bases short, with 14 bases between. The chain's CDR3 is CASSALGGRAFF. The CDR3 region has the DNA TGTGCCAGCAGCGCTTTGGGGGGGCGAGCTTTCTTT.

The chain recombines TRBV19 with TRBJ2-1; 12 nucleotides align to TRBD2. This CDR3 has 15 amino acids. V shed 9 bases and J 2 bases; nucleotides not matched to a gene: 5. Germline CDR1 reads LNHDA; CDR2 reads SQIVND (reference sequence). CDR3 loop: CASSSGRGPYNEQFF. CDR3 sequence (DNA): TGTGCCAGCTCTAGCGGGAGGGGACCCTACAATGAGCAGTTCTTC.

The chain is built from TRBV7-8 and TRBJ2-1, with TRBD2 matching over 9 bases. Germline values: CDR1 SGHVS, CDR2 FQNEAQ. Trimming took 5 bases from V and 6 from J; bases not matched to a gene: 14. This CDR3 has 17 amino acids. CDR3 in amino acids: CASSPGPGLAPPNEQFF. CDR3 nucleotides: TGTGCCAGCAGCCCGGGCCCGGGACTAGCACCGCCCAATGAGCAGTTCTTC.

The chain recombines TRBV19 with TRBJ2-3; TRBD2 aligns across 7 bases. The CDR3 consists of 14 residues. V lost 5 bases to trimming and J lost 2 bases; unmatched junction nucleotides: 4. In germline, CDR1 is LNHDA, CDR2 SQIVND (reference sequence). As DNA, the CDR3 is TGTGCCAGTAGTTTACTAGCGTCCACAGATACGCAGTATTTT. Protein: CASSLLASTDTQYF.

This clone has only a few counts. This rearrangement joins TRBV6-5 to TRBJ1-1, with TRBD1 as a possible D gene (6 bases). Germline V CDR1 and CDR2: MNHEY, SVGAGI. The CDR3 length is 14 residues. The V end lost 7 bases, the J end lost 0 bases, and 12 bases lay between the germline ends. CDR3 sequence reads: CASMKQGMNTEAFF. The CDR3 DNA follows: TGTGCCAGCATGAAACAGGGAATGAACACTGAAGCTTTCTTT.

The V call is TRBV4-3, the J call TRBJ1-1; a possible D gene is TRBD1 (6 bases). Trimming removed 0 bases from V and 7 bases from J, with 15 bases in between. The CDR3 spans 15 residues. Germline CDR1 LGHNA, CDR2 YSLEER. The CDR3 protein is CASSQDPTGAGEAFF. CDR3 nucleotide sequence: TGCGCCAGCAGCCAAGATCCGACAGGAGCGGGTGAAGCTTTCTTT.

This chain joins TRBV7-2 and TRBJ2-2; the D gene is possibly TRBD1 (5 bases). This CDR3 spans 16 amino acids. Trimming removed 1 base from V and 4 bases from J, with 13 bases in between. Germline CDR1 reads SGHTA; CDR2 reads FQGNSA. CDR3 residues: CASSLVVGLATGELFF. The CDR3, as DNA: TGTGCCAGCAGCTTAGTGGTGGGGCTGGCCACCGGGGAGCTGTTTTTT.

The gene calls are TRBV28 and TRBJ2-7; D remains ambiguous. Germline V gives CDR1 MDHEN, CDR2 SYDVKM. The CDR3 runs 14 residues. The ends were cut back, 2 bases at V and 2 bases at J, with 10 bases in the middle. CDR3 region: CASSLIGPAYEQYF. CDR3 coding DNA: TGTGCCAGCAGTTTAATCGGGCCTGCCTACGAGCAGTACTTC.

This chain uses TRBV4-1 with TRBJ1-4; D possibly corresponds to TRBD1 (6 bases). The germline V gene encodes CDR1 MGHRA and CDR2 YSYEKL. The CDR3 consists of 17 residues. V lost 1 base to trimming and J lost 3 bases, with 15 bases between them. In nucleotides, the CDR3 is TGCGCCAGCAGCCAAGGGGCAGGGGTTGGGTCTAATGAAAAACTGTTTTTT. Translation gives CASSQGAGVGSNEKLFF.

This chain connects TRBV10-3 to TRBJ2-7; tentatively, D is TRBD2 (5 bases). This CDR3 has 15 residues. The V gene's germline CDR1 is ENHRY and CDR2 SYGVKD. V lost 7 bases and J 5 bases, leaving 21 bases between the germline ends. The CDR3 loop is CAITGNSGKAHEQYF. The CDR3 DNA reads TGTGCCATCACCGGGAACAGTGGAAAGGCCCACGAGCAGTACTTC.

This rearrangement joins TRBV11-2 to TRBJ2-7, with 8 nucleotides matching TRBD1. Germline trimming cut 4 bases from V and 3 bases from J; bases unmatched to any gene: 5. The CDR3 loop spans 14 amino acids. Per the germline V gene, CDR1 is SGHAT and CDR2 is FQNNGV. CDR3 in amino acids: CASSYGQGIYEQYF. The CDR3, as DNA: TGTGCCAGCAGCTACGGACAGGGTATCTACGAGCAGTACTTC.